The present T cell receptor beta chain was sequenced within a study of shared clonotypes between healthy human individuals. Study observations and caveats: The generation probabilities recorded for non-shared clonotypes fell below those of clonotypes shared by all four donors.

Trimming left V 2 bases short and J 7 bases short, with 12 bases between. The CDR3 is 13 residues long. The germline CDR1 and CDR2 sequences are GTSNPN and SVGIG (reference sequence). The data were produced by immunoSEQ multiplex PCR, yet TCRdb's version contains in-frame clones alone and is incomplete. The table has a few million clones, approximately 93% seen once. As regards this clone: As yet, its antigen is unknown.

The source of this sequence is a young man in good health. Some clones in this sample may be carry-over from other donors' samples. This chain connects TRBV30 to TRBJ2-1; D uncertain. The sequenced material came from naive CD4+ T cells from PBMCs. As to subset: CD45RA+ positively selected. The CDR3 bases are TGTGCCTGGAGTACCACGACGGATAATGAGCAGTTCTTC. Its translation is CAWSTTTDNEQFF.